The 9 T cell receptor beta chains presented below share a single source sample, sequenced in a study of shared clonotypes between healthy human individuals. Sequenced by immunoSEQ multiplex PCR; TCRdb stores in-frame clones only, minus some. The sample lists more than 2 million clones, 85% to 95% occurring once. The sample was naive CD4+ T cells sorted from blood. Described subset: CD45RA+ positively selected. The source of these receptors is a man between 18 and 35 years old in good health.

The chain links TRBV4-3 to TRBJ2-1, with D possibly being TRBD2 (5 bases). The V end lost 4 bases, the J end lost 1 base, and 5 bases lay between the germline ends. The length of the CDR3 is 13 residues. Germline V CDR1 and CDR2: LGHNA, YSLEER. CDR3 residues: CASSRGSYNEQFF. In DNA, the CDR3 is TGCGCCAGCAGCCGAGGGTCCTACAATGAGCAGTTCTTC.

J is TRBJ1-2 and V is TRBV15; 7 bases agree with TRBD1. The CDR3 has 22 amino acids. Germline CDR1 and CDR2: LNHNV and YYDKDF (reference sequence). The trim removed 2 bases at V and 2 bases at J, leaving 26 bases unmatched. The CDR3 loop is CATSRSRPSLGFWDRENYGYTF. The CDR3 DNA sequence: TGTGCCACCAGCAGATCGAGGCCATCCTTGGGCTTTTGGGACAGAGAAAACTATGGCTACACCTTC.

This clone was recorded once. The chain employs TRBV13 and TRBJ2-7; D not resolved. Germline CDR1 PRHDT, CDR2 FYEKMQ (reference sequence). Between the trimmed V and J ends, which lost 5 bases and 2 bases, there was a span of 19 bases. The CDR3 is 16 residues long. CDR3 in DNA: TGTGCCAGCAGCCGCACGGGTTTGGCCCAGACCTACGAGCAGTACTTC. Translated, it gives CASSRTGLAQTYEQYF.

The V call is TRBV18, the J call TRBJ1-3; D remains unclear. CDR1 is KGHSH, CDR2 LQKENI, per germline. V dropped 1 base and J dropped 2 bases, with 12 bases sitting between them. CDR3 length equals 16 residues. CDR3 DNA: TGTGCCAGCTCACCACTCCTCCTAGACGCTGGAAACACCATATATTTT. Its translation is CASSPLLLDAGNTIYF. Together with reference TRBV18 and TRBJ1-3, the CDR3 gives the full variable domain: NAGVMQNPRHLVRRRGQEARLRCSPMKGHSHVYWYRQLPEEGLKFMVYLQKENIIDESGMPKERFSAEFPKEGPSILRIQQVVRGDSAAYFCASSPLLLDAGNTIYFGEGSWLTVV.

V and J are TRBV2 and TRBJ2-7; no clear D. Trimming removed 7 bases from V and 4 bases from J, with 20 bases in between. The germline V gene encodes CDR1 SNHLY and CDR2 FYNNEI. The CDR3 is 15 amino acids. CDR3 DNA sequence: TGTGCCAGCACCAGAGTACCGGGCCGTCAGTACGAGCAGTACTTC. Translating gives CASTRVPGRQYEQYF.

The rearrangement links TRBV25-1 to TRBJ1-2; 10 bases are shared with TRBD1. CDR1 and CDR2 from the germline V gene are MGHDK and SYGVNS. The CDR3 totals 18 residues. The V and J ends lost 6 bases and 4 bases, in that order; junction bases with no gene match: 17. This CDR3 is CASSPQGTGVRVFYGYTF. DNA for the CDR3: TGTGCCAGCAGCCCCCAGGGGACAGGGGTAAGGGTATTCTATGGCTACACCTTC.

The count of this clone is one. The J gene is TRBJ2-3, the V gene TRBV10-1; D might be TRBD1 (5 bases). The ends were cut back, 6 bases at V and 1 base at J, with 8 bases in the middle. The CDR3 totals 13 residues. Germline V gene data show CDR1 as WNHNN and CDR2 as SYGVQD (reference sequence). The CDR3 here is CASSDSGTDTQYF. The CDR3 coding sequence is TGCGCCAGCAGCGACAGCGGCACAGATACGCAGTATTTT.

The chain links TRBV30 to TRBJ2-7, with D unclear. The length of the CDR3 is 12 residues. V lost 4 bases and J 5 bases, leaving 12 bases between the germline ends. Germline V gene lookup returns CDR1 GTSNPN and CDR2 SVGIG (reference sequence). The CDR3 region is CAWTVLPDEQYF. The DNA for the CDR3 is TGTGCCTGGACAGTCTTACCGGACGAGCAGTACTTC.

V usage is TRBV5-1 and J usage is TRBJ2-1; D assignment may be TRBD1 or TRBD2 (5 bases each). V lost 1 base and J lost 5, with 22 bases in between. This CDR3 region has 18 residues. Germline CDR1 SGHRS, CDR2 YFSETQ. The CDR3, as DNA: TGCGCCAGCAGCTTGATAACCCCAGGGAGAAAGGGAGACAATGAGCAGTTCTTC. It translates to CASSLITPGRKGDNEQFF.